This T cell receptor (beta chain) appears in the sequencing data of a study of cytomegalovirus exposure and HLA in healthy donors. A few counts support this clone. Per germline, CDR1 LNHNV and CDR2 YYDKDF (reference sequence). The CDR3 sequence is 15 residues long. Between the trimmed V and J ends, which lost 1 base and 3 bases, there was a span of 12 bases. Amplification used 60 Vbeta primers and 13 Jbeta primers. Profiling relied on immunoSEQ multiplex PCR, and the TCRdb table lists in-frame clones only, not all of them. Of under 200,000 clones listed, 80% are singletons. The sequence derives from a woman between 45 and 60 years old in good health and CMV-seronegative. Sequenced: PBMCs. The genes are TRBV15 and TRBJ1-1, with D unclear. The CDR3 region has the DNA TGTGCCACCAGCAGAGGTACAGCCGGGGACACTGAAGCTTTCTTT. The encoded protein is CATSRGTAGDTEAFF.